In its sample, the clone carrying this T cell receptor (beta chain) was seen a few times. Its antigen remains unidentified. These data come from a study of neoadjuvant anti-PD-1 for oral cavity cancer. Study at large: Patients without progression received a fourth nivolumab dose around day 43, then surgical resection on days 50-56. Findings and caveats of the study: Higher pretreatment blood Treg/Th17 ratios correlated with higher pretreatment blood and lower post-treatment tumor TCRbeta clonality.

TCRdb's copy holds only in-frame clones and misses some; the assay was immunoSEQ multiplex PCR. Among about 80,000 clones listed, about four fifths were seen once. Per the germline V gene, CDR1 is MDHEN and CDR2 is SYDVKM. The CDR3 is 15 amino acids. V lost 6 bases, J lost 2 bases, and 14 bases lay in between. The receptor was isolated from a person between 40 and 85 years old with oral cavity squamous cell carcinoma. The V gene is TRBV28, the J gene TRBJ1-5; a possible D gene is TRBD1 (5 bases). The sample in question was PBMCs, obtained before nivolumab (anti-PD-1) treatment. The CDR3 here is CASRPWGMGNQPQHF. CDR3 nucleotides: TGTGCCAGCAGGCCTTGGGGGATGGGCAATCAGCCCCAGCATTTT.